The 21 T cell receptor beta chains below come from one sample, sequenced in a study of shared clonotypes between healthy human individuals. Profiling relied on immunoSEQ multiplex PCR, and the TCRdb table lists in-frame clones only, not all of them. The data show approximately 500,000 clones, about 80% seen once. The sample comprised PBMCs. These receptors were taken from a middle-aged woman in good health. Some clones in this sample may be carry-over from other donors' samples.

The gene calls are TRBV10-3 and TRBJ1-1, with 12 bases matching TRBD1. Losses at the gene ends were 7 bases for V and 1 base for J; bases not matched to a gene: 4. This CDR3 spans 15 amino acids. From germline, CDR1 is ENHRY and CDR2 SYGVKD. The CDR3 sequence is CAIKGTGGANTEAFF. CDR3 DNA sequence: TGTGCCATCAAAGGGACAGGGGGCGCGAACACTGAAGCTTTCTTT.

The V and J genes are TRBV5-4 and TRBJ1-2; D perhaps matches TRBD1 (5 bases). This CDR3 is 14 amino acids long. In germline, CDR1 is SGHNT, CDR2 YYREEE (reference sequence). The ends were cut back, 0 bases at V and 4 bases at J, with 10 bases in the middle. CDR3 protein: CASSLGGRAYGYTF. For the CDR3, the DNA is TGTGCCAGCAGCTTGGGAGGCAGGGCCTATGGCTACACCTTC.

The rearrangement links TRBV4-1 to TRBJ2-5; 9 bases are shared with TRBD1. V lost 6 bases to trimming and J lost 3 bases; unmatched junction nucleotides: 8. Germline-derived CDR1 and CDR2 are MGHRA and YSYEKL. CDR3 size: 15 residues. CDR3 region: CASSEPGQGEETQYF. For the CDR3, the DNA is TGCGCCAGCAGTGAACCGGGACAGGGTGAAGAGACCCAGTACTTC.

J is TRBJ1-2 and V is TRBV28, with TRBD1 matching over 9 bases. J lost 6 bases, V lost 6 bases, and 14 bases had no gene match. The CDR3 covers 16 residues. Per germline, CDR1 MDHEN and CDR2 SYDVKM. The CDR3 loop is CASSSSPGQGRDGYTF. The CDR3 nucleotides read TGTGCCAGCAGCTCCTCCCCGGGACAGGGTCGGGATGGCTACACCTTC.

The J gene is TRBJ2-5, the V gene TRBV6-5, with D uncertain. V lost 0 bases, J lost 2 bases, and 10 bases lay in between. Germline loops: CDR1 MNHEY, CDR2 SVGAGI. The CDR3 loop spans 15 amino acids. CDR3 coding DNA: TGTGCCAGCAGTTACTCGGTAGGGCCTCAAGAGACCCAGTACTTC. It encodes CASSYSVGPQETQYF.

The chain combines TRBV7-3 with TRBJ2-5; weak D call: TRBD1 (6 bases). Trimming stripped 5 bases from V and 7 bases from J, with 14 bases between. This CDR3 contains 13 residues. CDR1 is SGHTA and CDR2 is FQGTGA in the germline V gene. The CDR3 spells CASSPTGIGTQYF. The CDR3 coding sequence is TGTGCCAGCAGCCCCACAGGGATAGGGACCCAGTACTTC.

CDR3 DNA: TGTGCCAGCAGTGAGGGACTAGCGGGAGGTCCAGATACGCAGTATTTT. It translates to CASSEGLAGGPDTQYF. This chain uses TRBV6-4 with TRBJ2-3, with 15 bases fitting TRBD2. V shed 3 bases and J 4 bases; nucleotides not matched to a gene: 2. This CDR3 comprises 16 residues. Looked up from germline, CDR1 is MRHNA and CDR2 is SNTAGT.

V usage is TRBV5-1 and J usage is TRBJ1-6; D is undetermined. Germline lookup yields CDR1 SGHRS and CDR2 YFSETQ. The CDR3 loop spans 20 amino acids. V was trimmed by 0 bases and J by 7 bases, leaving 26 bases between them. The CDR3 sequence is CASSLVFVRAAPLWNSPLHF. As DNA, the CDR3 is TGCGCCAGCAGCTTGGTTTTCGTTCGGGCCGCCCCCCTATGGAATTCACCCCTCCACTTT.

This clone has just a few counts. The rearrangement links TRBV6-1 to TRBJ2-7, with TRBD1 matching over 10 bases. From germline, CDR1 is MNHNS and CDR2 SASEGT. The CDR3 totals 16 residues. J lost 1 base, V lost 1 base, and 4 bases had no gene match. Written as DNA, the CDR3 is TGTGCCAGCAGTGAAGACGGACAGGGGGGGTCCTACGAGCAGTACTTC. Protein product: CASSEDGQGGSYEQYF.

The gene calls are TRBV10-2 and TRBJ2-7; D perhaps matches TRBD2 (5 bases). This CDR3 is 15 amino acids long. Germline assignment: CDR1 WSHSY and CDR2 SAAADI. Trimming took 5 bases from V and 0 from J, leaving 14 bases between them. The DNA of the CDR3 is TGCGCCAGCAGTCAGCGGCGGTTAAGCTCCTACGAGCAGTACTTC. Its translation is CASSQRRLSSYEQYF.

The chain joins TRBV15 to TRBJ2-1; D uncertain. Germline V gene lookup returns CDR1 LNHNV and CDR2 YYDKDF (reference sequence). This CDR3 comprises 14 residues. Trimming removed 0 bases at V and 7 bases at J, with 10 bases between. The CDR3 DNA follows: TGTGCCACCAGCAGAGATCTGGGCCCGAATGAGCAGTTCTTC. The encoded protein is CATSRDLGPNEQFF.

Ten or more counts support this clone. The chain carries TRBV21-1 and TRBJ2-7; TRBD1 is the table's D call, not checked against the DNA. TRBV21-1 is flagged as a pseudogene. There are 15 residues in the CDR3. CDR3 sequence: CASSRSTESSYEQYF. Here the CDR3 DNA reads TGTGCCAGCAGCAGATCGACAGAGAGCTCCTACGAGCAGTACTTC.

The chain is built from TRBV5-1 and TRBJ1-2; 7 nucleotides agree with TRBD1. V was clipped by 2 bases and J by 3 bases; unmatched bases: 7. The CDR3 consists of 15 residues. Looked up from germline, CDR1 is SGHRS and CDR2 is YFSETQ. CDR3 sequence (DNA): TGCGCCAGCAGCTTCAGGGGGGGCGCGGACTATGGCTACACCTTC. Its protein product is CASSFRGGADYGYTF.

This rearrangement joins TRBV5-1 to TRBJ1-2, with no clear D. The ends were cut back, 0 bases at V and 5 bases at J, with 11 bases in the middle. Per the germline V gene, CDR1 is SGHRS and CDR2 is YFSETQ. The CDR3 extends over 14 amino acids. For the CDR3, the DNA is TGCGCCAGCAGCTTGGCGCCGGGGAATTATGGCTACACCTTC. Protein sequence: CASSLAPGNYGYTF.

Points on this clone: A read error likely explains this, since a far larger clone differs by one base. The J gene is TRBJ2-7, the V gene TRBV5-4; tentative D call: TRBD1 (6 bases). CDR3 length equals 14 residues. Germline CDR1 is SGHNT and CDR2 is YYREEE (reference sequence). CDR3 bases: TGTGCCAACAGCTTGGGGGCAGGGTTGGGCGAGCAGTACTTC. This codes for CANSLGAGLGEQYF. Variable domain in full (rest from reference TRBV5-4 and TRBJ2-7): ETGVTQSPTHLIKTRGQQVTLRCSSQSGHNTVSWYQQALGQGPQFIFQYYREEENGRGNFPPRFSGLQFPNYSSELNVNALELDDSALYLCANSLGAGLGEQYFGPGTRLTVT.

This clone has just a few counts. This chain uses TRBV19 with TRBJ2-2; D is possibly TRBD2 (5 bases). V lost 3 bases and J 6 bases, leaving 14 bases between the germline ends. Germline values: CDR1 LNHDA, CDR2 SQIVND (reference sequence). The CDR3 sequence is 15 residues long. As DNA, the CDR3 is TGTGCCAGTAGTATGATGGGAGAACGTCCCGGGGAGCTGTTTTTT. As protein: CASSMMGERPGELFF.

This clone showed up just once. The chain uses TRBV19 and TRBJ1-5; perhaps TRBD1 as D (6 bases). CDR3 length: 16 residues. The germline gives CDR1 LNHDA, CDR2 SQIVND (reference sequence). Between the trimmed V and J ends, which lost 3 bases and 6 bases, there was a span of 18 bases. The CDR3 nucleotides read TGTGCCAGTAGTATTAGTCAGGGGAGTTATTTTCAGCCCCAGCATTTT. As protein: CASSISQGSYFQPQHF.

The rearrangement uses TRBV2 and TRBJ2-7, with D possibly matching TRBD2 (7 bases). This CDR3 spans 10 amino acids. V lost 6 bases and J 12 bases, leaving 12 bases between the germline ends. The germline V gene encodes CDR1 SNHLY and CDR2 FYNNEI. The CDR3 DNA is TGTGCCAGCAGAGGGGGGGGGCCGTACTTC. Its translation: CASRGGGPYF.

The chain uses TRBV18 and TRBJ2-5, with D perhaps matching TRBD1 (6 bases). Trimming took 6 bases from V and 5 from J, leaving 13 bases between them. The V gene's germline CDR1 is KGHSH and CDR2 LQKENI. The CDR3 has 13 residues. Here the CDR3 reads CASSDGQSETQYF. CDR3 coding DNA: TGTGCCAGCTCCGACGGACAGAGCGAGACCCAGTACTTC.

The V and J genes are TRBV29-1 and TRBJ2-3; D tentatively fits TRBD1 or TRBD2 (5 bases each). V was cut by 5 bases and J by 1 base, with 10 bases left in between. From germline, CDR1 is SQVTM and CDR2 ANQGSEA. The length of the CDR3 is 13 residues. The CDR3 sequence is CSVPGPGTDTQYF. The CDR3 DNA is TGCAGCGTTCCGGGACCCGGCACAGATACGCAGTATTTT.

The J gene is TRBJ2-1, the V gene TRBV15; possible D gene TRBD1, 5 bases. V lost 3 bases and J 5 bases, leaving 17 bases between the germline ends. This CDR3 region has 16 residues. Germline loops: CDR1 LNHNV, CDR2 YYDKDF (reference sequence). CDR3 DNA sequence: TGTGCCACCAGCAGGGATCGACCAGGGTCCGACAATGAGCAGTTCTTC. Protein product: CATSRDRPGSDNEQFF.